These 21 T cell receptor beta chains were all obtained from the same sample, sequenced in a study of cytomegalovirus exposure and HLA in healthy donors. Both 60 Vbeta primers and 13 Jbeta primers went into the PCR. Generated by immunoSEQ multiplex PCR, the TCRdb table keeps only in-frame clones and is missing some. The profile covers more than 150,000 clones, with about 83% appearing a single time and approximately 5.4% taken by the ten largest. Sample: PBMCs. The receptor set was obtained from a woman aged 25 to 45 in good health and CMV-seropositive.

The CDR3 bases are TGCGCCAGCGGAACTACTGACGGTGAAGCTTTCTTT. Translating gives CASGTTDGEAFF. The chain has TRBV4-1 and TRBJ1-1; D remains unclear. CDR1 is MGHRA, CDR2 YSYEKL, per germline. The V end was cut by 8 bases, the J end by 7 bases, with 14 bases between. CDR3 length: 12 amino acids.

The genes are TRBV10-3 and TRBJ2-1; D remains ambiguous. Germline V CDR1 and CDR2: ENHRY, SYGVKD. Trimming took 4 bases from V and 8 from J, leaving 12 bases between them. This CDR3 contains 13 residues. CDR3 coding DNA: TGTGCCATCAGTGGGATCTCAGGCCATGAGCAGTTCTTC. This translates into CAISGISGHEQFF.

This chain links TRBV7-8 with TRBJ2-1, with 8 bases lining up with TRBD2. Germline CDR1 and CDR2: SGHVS and FQNEAQ. CDR3 size: 16 residues. J gave up 3 bases and V 5 bases, and 9 bases lay outside the gene matches. The CDR3 region has the DNA TGTGCCAGCAGCCCTAGGGCGGGGGGCAACTACAATGAGCAGTTCTTC. The encoded protein is CASSPRAGGNYNEQFF. The full variable domain, rest sourced from reference TRBV7-8 and TRBJ2-1, is GAGVSQSPRYKVAKRGQDVALRCDPISGHVSLFWYQQALGQGPEFLTYFQNEAQLDKSGLPSDRFFAERPEGSVSTLKIQRTQQEDSAVYLCASSPRAGGNYNEQFFGPGTRLTVL.

The chain has TRBV5-5 and TRBJ1-5; D possibly corresponds to TRBD1 (6 bases). Germline V gene lookup returns CDR1 SGHKS and CDR2 YYEKEE (reference sequence). CDR3 length equals 15 residues. The V and J ends lost 4 bases and 0 bases respectively, with 11 bases between them. DNA for the CDR3: TGTGCCAGCAGCCTAACAGGGACTAGCAATCAGCCCCAGCATTTT. This gives the protein CASSLTGTSNQPQHF. The full variable domain, completed using reference TRBV5-5 and TRBJ1-5, is DAGVTQSPTHLIKTRGQQVTLRCSPISGHKSVSWYQQVLGQGPQFIFQYYEKEERGRGNFPDRFSARQFPNYSSELNVNALLLGDSALYLCASSLTGTSNQPQHFGDGTRLSIL.

The chain has TRBV5-6 and TRBJ2-7, with no clear D. CDR1 is SGHDT and CDR2 is YYEEEE in the germline V gene. Trimming shortened V by 0 bases and J by 6 bases, and 7 bases separated the two germline ends. The CDR3 loop spans 12 amino acids. CDR3 bases: TGTGCCAGCAGCTTGGACAGTTTCGAGCAGTACTTC. It encodes CASSLDSFEQYF. Based on the CDR3 plus reference TRBV5-6 and TRBJ2-7, the full variable domain is DAGVTQSPTHLIKTRGQQVTLRCSPKSGHDTVSWYQQALGQGPQFIFQYYEEEERQRGNFPDRFSGHQFPNYSSELNVNALLLGDSALYLCASSLDSFEQYFGPGTRLTVT.

The chain joins TRBV5-1 to TRBJ2-1; 13 bases fit TRBD2. The CDR3 covers 17 residues. Germline values: CDR1 SGHRS, CDR2 YFSETQ. J lost 4 bases, V lost 6 bases, and 10 bases had no gene match. DNA for the CDR3: TGCGCCAGCAACCCGGGACTAGCGGGGCTACTTTACAATGAGCAGTTCTTC. Residues: CASNPGLAGLLYNEQFF.

DNA for the CDR3: TGTGCCAGCAGTTACTCTAGGGCAGGGCTCTACTACGAGCAGTACTTC. This gives the protein CASSYSRAGLYYEQYF. The chain joins TRBV6-5 to TRBJ2-7; a weak D match, TRBD1 (5 bases). Per the germline V gene, CDR1 is MNHEY and CDR2 is SVGAGI. The CDR3 is 16 amino acids. V was cut by 0 bases and J by 3 bases, with 15 bases left in between.

The chain uses TRBV5-1 and TRBJ2-5; possible D gene TRBD1, 6 bases. The length of the CDR3 is 16 residues. The V gene lost 0 bases and the J gene lost 4 bases, with 16 bases spanning the gap. Germline V lookup: CDR1 SGHRS, CDR2 YFSETQ. Here the CDR3 DNA reads TGCGCCAGCAGCTTGGAAGTCCAGGGGAAGGGAGAGACCCAGTACTTC. Protein sequence: CASSLEVQGKGETQYF.

This clone has just one count. The chain is built from TRBV7-2 and TRBJ1-1; a possible D gene is TRBD1 (6 bases). CDR3 length: 17 residues. Trimming cost V 5 bases and J 0 bases, with 19 bases left between them. The germline CDR1 and CDR2 sequences are SGHTA and FQGNSA. CDR3 in amino acids: CASSPLPRGLMNTEAFF. Here the CDR3 DNA reads TGTGCCAGCAGCCCCCTGCCGCGGGGGCTCATGAACACTGAAGCTTTCTTT.

The chain couples TRBV7-2 to TRBJ2-1; 7 positions match TRBD1. Germline V lookup: CDR1 SGHTA, CDR2 FQGNSA. The V gene end was trimmed by 5 bases and the J gene end by 4 bases; junction bases not matched to a gene: 5. The CDR3 extends over 14 amino acids. DNA of the CDR3: TGTGCCAGCAGCGTACCGGGACAGTACAATGAGCAGTTCTTC. Translated: CASSVPGQYNEQFF.

The chain joins TRBV10-3 to TRBJ1-1, with D perhaps matching TRBD1 (5 bases). The germline V and J ends were trimmed by 11 bases and 4 bases, with 14 bases remaining between them. In germline, CDR1 is ENHRY, CDR2 SYGVKD. The CDR3 runs to 12 residues. For the CDR3, the DNA is TGTGCCGCCGGGGAGGGGTTCACTGAAGCTTTCTTT. Its protein is CAAGEGFTEAFF.

This chain connects TRBV25-1 to TRBJ1-2, with 8 positions matching TRBD1. This CDR3 region has 15 residues. V lost 2 bases, J lost 3 bases, and 5 bases stayed unmatched. CDR1 is MGHDK and CDR2 is SYGVNS in the germline V gene. The CDR3 is CASSERLDRDYGYTF. In DNA, the CDR3 is TGTGCCAGCAGTGAACGGCTGGACAGGGACTATGGCTACACCTTC.

In its sample, this clone was seen a few times. This sequence joins TRBV4-2 and TRBJ1-1, with a possible D match to TRBD1 (6 bases). CDR1 LGHNA and CDR2 YNFKEQ come from the germline V gene. V lost 1 base, J lost 3 bases, and 12 bases lay in between. This CDR3 spans 15 amino acids. This chain's CDR3 is CASSQVGAGDTEAFF. CDR3 DNA sequence: TGTGCCAGCAGCCAAGTGGGGGCGGGGGACACTGAAGCTTTCTTT.

This rearrangement joins TRBV7-2 to TRBJ2-4, with 7 nucleotides matching TRBD1. CDR3 length: 16 residues. Germline assignment: CDR1 SGHTA and CDR2 FQGNSA. Trimming took 1 base from V and 2 from J; bases not matched to a gene: 5. CDR3 coding DNA: TGTGCCAGCAGCTTAGAAGGGGGCAAGTCCAAAAACATTCAGTACTTC. Amino acids: CASSLEGGKSKNIQYF.

The rearrangement uses TRBV7-3 and TRBJ1-2; D is unclear. This CDR3 region has 13 residues. Germline values: CDR1 SGHTA, CDR2 FQGTGA. Trimming took 5 bases from V and 8 from J, leaving 15 bases between them. The CDR3 reads CASSQGRVGGYTF. CDR3 bases: TGTGCCAGCAGCCAAGGGAGGGTGGGCGGCTACACCTTC.

The chain has TRBV27 and TRBJ2-7; tentative D call: TRBD1 (5 bases). V shed 6 bases and J shed 5 bases, with 17 bases lying between them. The CDR3 covers 14 residues. The germline V gene has CDR1 MNHEY and CDR2 SMNVEV (reference sequence). CDR3 amino acids: CASSNRLVGHEQYF. CDR3 coding DNA: TGTGCCAGCAGCAACAGGCTTGTCGGCCACGAGCAGTACTTC.

This rearrangement joins TRBV5-6 to TRBJ2-3; 16 bases line up with TRBD2. After removal of 3 bases from V and 1 base from J, the junction contained 5 bases not matched to a gene. Germline V gene data show CDR1 as SGHDT and CDR2 as YYEEEE. The CDR3 has 18 amino acids. The CDR3, as DNA: TGTGCCAGCAGCTCGGGACTAGCGGGAGGGTTCGGCACAGATACGCAGTATTTT. Protein product: CASSSGLAGGFGTDTQYF. Using reference TRBV5-6 and TRBJ2-3 for the parts outside the CDR3, the full variable domain is DAGVTQSPTHLIKTRGQQVTLRCSPKSGHDTVSWYQQALGQGPQFIFQYYEEEERQRGNFPDRFSGHQFPNYSSELNVNALLLGDSALYLCASSSGLAGGFGTDTQYFGPGTRLTVL.

CDR3 region: CASSPEGSSGNTIYF. The DNA of the CDR3 is TGTGCCAGCAGCCCGGAGGGTAGCTCTGGAAACACCATATATTTT. This sequence joins TRBV5-8 and TRBJ1-3; D is ambiguous. V was cut by 4 bases and J by 0 bases, with 11 bases left in between. Per germline, CDR1 SGHTS and CDR2 YDEGEE. The CDR3 is 15 amino acids. The full variable domain, completed using reference TRBV5-8 and TRBJ1-3, is EAGVTQSPTHLIKTRGQQATLRCSPISGHTSVYWYQQALGLGLQFLLWYDEGEERNRGNFPPRFSGRQFPNYSSELNVNALELEDSALYLCASSPEGSSGNTIYFGEGSWLTVV.

This clone was detected a few times. The chain uses TRBV10-2 and TRBJ2-1, with D unresolved. This CDR3 comprises 16 residues. Trimming shortened V by 2 bases and J by 6 bases, and 17 bases separated the two germline ends. Per germline, CDR1 WSHSY and CDR2 SAAADI. The chain's CDR3 is CASSEPPRITSNEQFF. CDR3 DNA: TGCGCCAGCAGTGAGCCCCCTCGAATAACAAGCAATGAGCAGTTCTTC.

V and J are TRBV10-3 and TRBJ2-7; TRBD2 agrees at 12 bases. V trimming: 10 bases; J trimming: 2 bases; junction bases outside the gene matches: 3. The CDR3 is 13 residues long. CDR1 ENHRY and CDR2 SYGVKD come from the germline V gene. CDR3 protein: CATTSGGTYEQYF. The CDR3 DNA reads TGTGCCACGACTAGCGGGGGCACCTACGAGCAGTACTTC.

The chain employs TRBV19 and TRBJ1-1, with D unclear. Trimming stripped 0 bases from V and 1 base from J, with 6 bases between. This CDR3 spans 14 amino acids. Germline-derived CDR1 and CDR2 are LNHDA and SQIVND (reference sequence). CDR3 nucleotide sequence: TGTGCCAGTAGTATAGAGGGCCAGAACACTGAAGCTTTCTTT. Its protein is CASSIEGQNTEAFF.